This T cell receptor (beta chain) is from a study of CD8 T cells in ankylosing spondylitis (TCRdb year 2017). In terms of the full investigation: The study profiled T cell receptor beta repertoires in healthy donors and ankylosing spondylitis patients to find disease-linked TCR variants. The full study cohort comprised about 25 ankylosing spondylitis patients and over 95 healthy donors. Samples of peripheral blood were taken, and for ankylosing spondylitis patients, synovial fluid was collected as well. Points the paper makes about the study in general: In peripheral blood, the disease-linked clones were found at relatively low frequencies and had a CD8+ phenotype. The disease-linked clones were reported to be significantly enriched in matched synovial fluid samples from ankylosing spondylitis patients. Some TCR beta motif variants had previously been reported in synovial fluid and blood of reactive arthritis patients, which suggested common disease-initiation mechanisms. A TCR beta motif of fewer than 10 highly homologous amino acid variants appeared characteristic of blood from ankylosing spondylitis patients.

This clonotype was counted at least ten times. Its antigen is currently not known. Base qualities are not recorded, but no much larger clone differs from it by a single base. From the cysteine through the phenylalanine, the CDR3 covers 14 amino acids. The sequence is cut down to CDR3 DNA, 42 bases in frame from base 1. V lost 7 bases and J lost 4 bases; the stretch between them is 16 bases long. The germline V gene yields SGHRS for CDR1 and YFSETQ for CDR2. TCRdb names Illumina HiSeq 2500 as the instrument used. TCR beta libraries were prepared by quantitative 5'-RACE with molecular barcodes. For the original study's pipeline: A new computational method based on a probabilistic model of VDJ rearrangement was used to identify disease-linked TCR variants. TCRdb handled the public reads itself, with Q25 trimming in fastp and clone calling in MiXCR, and kept productive beta chains. Rows with one shared CDR3 protein collapse into an entry with the most common genes and DNA. The V and J calls follow TCRdb's processing rather than the paper's. Recorded for this sample are around 300,000 distinct CDR3 sequences; approximately 10% of them occurred a single time. The ten largest clones take up roughly 9.1% of the sample.

The V gene is TRBV5-1 and the J gene is TRBJ2-3; too little of a D gene remains to name it. This clonotype originated in a female donor with ankylosing spondylitis or in good health (not recorded which). The specimen was blood, either unsorted or a sorted T cell fraction (not recorded which). The sequenced DNA is TGCGCCAGCGAGCAGGACCTTACGGCAGATACGCAGTATTTT. It codes for CASEQDLTADTQYF. Here the CDR3 is joined to the reference TRBV5-1 and TRBJ2-3 genes, and the full variable domain is: KAGVTQTPRYLIKTRGQQVTLSCSPISGHRSVSWYQQTPGQGLQFLFEYFSETQRNKGNFPGRFSGRQFSNSRSEMNVSTLELGDSALYLCASEQDLTADTQYFGPGTRLTVL.